These 21 T cell receptor beta chains share one sample of origin, sequenced in a study of CD8+CD57+ T cells in acquired aplastic anemia. According to the study, genomic DNA was the template for TCR beta VDJ and CDR3 profiling. TCRdb re-derived calls from the reads in MiXCR, one entry per CDR3 protein. The sample records 250,000 to 350,000 distinct CDR3 sequences, approximately 56% being singletons. Sequenced input: sorted CD4+, CD8+, or CD8+CD57+ T cells (not recorded which) from PBMCs. The receptors shown here come from a human donor with severe aplastic anemia or a healthy control (not recorded which).

The genes are TRBV2 and TRBJ1-1; 11 bases map to TRBD1. This CDR3 contains 17 residues. V lost 7 bases, J lost 1 base, and 11 bases stayed unmatched. CDR1 and CDR2 (germline): SNHLY, FYNNEI. CDR3 in amino acids: CASTRTGGVLTNTEAFF. The DNA for the CDR3 is TGTGCCAGCACCAGGACAGGGGGCGTCCTGACGAACACTGAAGCTTTCTTT.

The chain employs TRBV7-2 and TRBJ2-2; TRBD1 is a possible D gene (5 bases). There are 15 residues in the CDR3. Germline CDR1 SGHTA, CDR2 FQGNSA. V lost 1 base, J lost 0 bases, and 6 bases lay in between. The CDR3 sequence is CASSLGTTNTGELFF. As DNA, the CDR3 is TGTGCCAGCAGCTTAGGGACAACGAACACCGGGGAGCTGTTTTTT.

J is TRBJ2-5 and V is TRBV29-1; D is uncertain. CDR1 is SQVTM and CDR2 is ANQGSEA in the germline V gene. V shed 0 bases and J shed 7 bases, with 9 bases lying between them. CDR3 size: 12 residues. This CDR3 is CSVEDVELTQYF. The CDR3 DNA follows: TGCAGCGTTGAAGACGTCGAGTTGACCCAGTACTTC.

The chain couples TRBV25-1 to TRBJ1-1; D ambiguous. The CDR3 runs to 16 residues. V was pared by 5 bases and J by 1 base, with 17 bases between. Germline CDR1 and CDR2: MGHDK and SYGVNS. The CDR3 is CASSLRDLDGNTEAFF. The CDR3 DNA sequence: TGTGCCAGCAGTTTGCGGGATTTAGACGGGAACACTGAAGCTTTCTTT.

This clonotype was observed at least ten times. The chain couples TRBV6-4 to TRBJ1-1; D possibly corresponds to TRBD1 (6 bases). CDR3 length equals 14 residues. The germline V gene encodes CDR1 MRHNA and CDR2 SNTAGT. V lost 5 bases, J lost 11 bases, and 21 bases lay in between. CDR3 protein: CASSPGQTNTVAFF. The DNA for the CDR3 is TGTGCCAGCAGTCCCGGACAGACGAACACTGTCGCTTTCTTT.

The chain couples TRBV4-3 to TRBJ2-7, with 7 bases lining up with TRBD1. Germline values: CDR1 LGHNA, CDR2 YSLEER. The CDR3 sequence is 15 residues long. Unmatched junction bases numbered 6, after V lost 0 bases and J lost 4 bases. The CDR3 coding sequence is TGCGCCAGCAGCCAAGATCGGGCAGGGGGATACGAGCAGTACTTC. Protein: CASSQDRAGGYEQYF.

This clonotype has more than one count but fewer than ten. V and J are TRBV6-6 and TRBJ1-2, with D tentatively TRBD1 (6 bases). V shed 7 bases and J shed 4 bases, with 19 bases lying between them. This CDR3 is built from 15 residues. Germline V gene sequence: CDR1 MNHNY, CDR2 SVGAGI (reference sequence). CDR3 amino acids: CASTSGRGVAYGYTF. Written as DNA, the CDR3 is TGTGCCAGCACATCGGGGAGGGGGGTAGCCTATGGCTACACCTTC.

This clonotype was counted at least ten times. This chain joins TRBV6-5 and TRBJ2-7, with D uncertain. The CDR3 loop spans 14 amino acids. The V end was cut by 0 bases, the J end by 0 bases, with 6 bases between. Germline loops: CDR1 MNHEY, CDR2 SVGAGI. CDR3 nucleotides: TGTGCCAGCAGTTACTCTTCAGGCTCCTACGAGCAGTACTTC. Its protein product is CASSYSSGSYEQYF.

This clonotype was picked up a small number of times. The chain recombines TRBV20-1 with TRBJ1-1, with 8 bases matching TRBD1. The J segment lost 4 bases and the V segment lost 6 bases, leaving 10 bases of the junction unmatched. The V gene's germline CDR1 is DFQATT and CDR2 SNEGSKA (reference sequence). The CDR3 is 14 amino acids. The CDR3 protein is CSAPSAGGFTEAFF. The CDR3, as DNA: TGCAGTGCCCCCTCGGCAGGGGGCTTCACTGAAGCTTTCTTT.

The chain uses TRBV7-9 and TRBJ2-5; D is uncertain. The CDR3 is made up of 13 amino acids. V was shortened by 6 bases and J by 7 bases, with 15 bases between the two germline ends. Per germline, CDR1 SEHNR and CDR2 FQNEAQ (reference sequence). The CDR3 protein is CASSPPLPGTQYF. CDR3 nucleotide sequence: TGTGCCAGCAGTCCCCCGCTCCCCGGGACCCAGTACTTC.

This chain uses TRBV7-8 with TRBJ1-1; no firm D call. The CDR3 is made up of 14 amino acids. Germline-derived CDR1 and CDR2 are SGHVS and FQNEAQ. V was pared by 2 bases and J by 2 bases, with 9 bases between. CDR3 sequence: CASSLLPGNTEAFF. Written as DNA, the CDR3 is TGTGCCAGCAGCTTACTTCCCGGAAACACTGAAGCTTTCTTT.

The chain employs TRBV20-1 and TRBJ1-2, with D perhaps TRBD1 (5 bases). Trimming took off 5 bases at V and 1 base at J, with 11 bases between the two ends. Germline V gene sequence: CDR1 DFQATT, CDR2 SNEGSKA (reference sequence). The length of the CDR3 is 13 residues. The CDR3 sequence is CSALPTDNYGYTF. CDR3 nucleotides: TGCAGTGCTCTACCGACAGATAACTATGGCTACACCTTC.

There are many counts of this clonotype. CDR3 DNA: TGTGCCACCAGCGCTAGGACAACAGGGATTGCCTATGGCTACACCTTC. It translates to CATSARTTGIAYGYTF. The chain is built from TRBV15 and TRBJ1-2, with a tentative D call TRBD1 (6 bases). CDR3 size: 16 residues. CDR1 is LNHNV and CDR2 is YYDKDF in the germline V gene (reference sequence). Trimming cost V 5 bases and J 4 bases, with 20 bases left between them.

As concerns this clonotype: The junction and the germline gene differ at one end; a read error may be behind it. The chain couples TRBV10-3 to TRBJ2-7, with a tentative D call TRBD2 (5 bases). The CDR3 covers 14 residues. The germline CDR1 and CDR2 sequences are ENHRY and SYGVKD. The CDR3 coding sequence is TGTGCCAGCAGTTTAGGGCGGGCCCTCTACGAGCAGTACTTC. Translated: CASSLGRALYEQYF.

This chain joins TRBV10-3 and TRBJ2-2; perhaps TRBD1 as D (6 bases). The germline V and J ends were trimmed by 0 bases and 0 bases, with 11 bases remaining between them. This CDR3 comprises 17 residues. The germline V gene encodes CDR1 ENHRY and CDR2 SYGVKD. CDR3 in DNA: TGTGCCATCAGTGAGTCCTCATGGACAGCGAACACCGGGGAGCTGTTTTTT. It specifies CAISESSWTANTGELFF.

The sample holds one count of this clonotype. The V and J genes are TRBV20-1 and TRBJ2-3; D is possibly TRBD2 (5 bases). This CDR3 spans 14 amino acids. V was trimmed by 7 bases and J by 0 bases, leaving 14 bases between them. The V gene's germline CDR1 is DFQATT and CDR2 SNEGSKA (reference sequence). The CDR3 loop is CSGVGGRSTDTQYF. The CDR3 coding sequence is TGCAGTGGGGTAGGAGGCAGGAGCACAGATACGCAGTATTTT.

With respect to this clonotype: An end of the junction differs from the germline gene, which may be a read error. The rearrangement uses TRBV5-1 and TRBJ2-7, with 9 bases aligning to TRBD2. The CDR3 is 15 residues long. Germline CDR1 SGHRS, CDR2 YFSETQ. CDR3 DNA: TGTGCCAGTAGCCCGACTAGCGGAAGTTCCTACGAGCAGTACTTC. Protein product: CASSPTSGSSYEQYF.

This clonotype occurred many times. The chain's CDR3 is CSAGPGLADHEQYF. CDR3 in DNA: TGCAGTGCTGGCCCGGGACTCGCGGACCACGAGCAGTACTTC. This chain links TRBV20-1 with TRBJ2-7, with D perhaps TRBD2 (6 bases). The CDR3 extends over 14 amino acids. The V end was cut by 5 bases, the J end by 5 bases, with 19 bases between. The germline V gene encodes CDR1 DFQATT and CDR2 SNEGSKA (reference sequence).

This clonotype was counted once. The rearrangement uses TRBV20-1 and TRBJ2-5; 11 bases are shared with TRBD1. The germline V gene encodes CDR1 DFQATT and CDR2 SNEGSKA (reference sequence). Trimming cost V 6 bases and J 5 bases; bases outside gene matches: 5. The CDR3 has 13 amino acids. The CDR3 DNA reads as TGCAGTGCCGGGACAGGGGGTGGGGAGACCCAGTACTTC. Residues: CSAGTGGGETQYF.

The DNA of the CDR3 is TGTGCCAGCAGTGGGAGCGGGGGACTATCCTACAATGAGCAGTTCTTC. Translating it yields CASSGSGGLSYNEQFF. The chain combines TRBV2 with TRBJ2-1; 8 positions agree with TRBD2. V shed 4 bases, J shed 1 base, and the junction held 6 bases outside the gene matches. The germline CDR1 and CDR2 sequences are SNHLY and FYNNEI. This CDR3 comprises 16 residues.

This clonotype has a count of ten or more. The J gene is TRBJ2-1, the V gene TRBV6-5; D may be TRBD1 or TRBD2 (5 bases each). The CDR3 contains 13 residues. Trimming took 3 bases from V and 6 from J, leaving 9 bases between them. Germline assignment: CDR1 MNHEY and CDR2 SVGAGI. The CDR3 sequence: CASSYPGSNEQFF. CDR3 DNA sequence: TGTGCCAGCAGTTATCCAGGGAGCAATGAGCAGTTCTTC.